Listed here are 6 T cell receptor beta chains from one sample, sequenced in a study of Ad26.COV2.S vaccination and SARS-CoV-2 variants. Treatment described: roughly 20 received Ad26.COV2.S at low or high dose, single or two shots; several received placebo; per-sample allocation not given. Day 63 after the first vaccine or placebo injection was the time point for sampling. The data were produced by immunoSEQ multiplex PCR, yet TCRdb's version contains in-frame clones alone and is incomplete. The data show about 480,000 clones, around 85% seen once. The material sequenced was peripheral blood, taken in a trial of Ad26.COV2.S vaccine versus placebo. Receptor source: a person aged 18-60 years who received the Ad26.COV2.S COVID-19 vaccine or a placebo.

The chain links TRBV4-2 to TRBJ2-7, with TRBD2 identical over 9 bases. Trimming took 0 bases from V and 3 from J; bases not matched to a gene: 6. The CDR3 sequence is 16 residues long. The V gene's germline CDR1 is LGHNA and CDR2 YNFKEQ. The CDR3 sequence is CASSQDLTSGNYEQYF. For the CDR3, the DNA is TGTGCCAGCAGCCAAGATTTGACTAGCGGAAACTACGAGCAGTACTTC.

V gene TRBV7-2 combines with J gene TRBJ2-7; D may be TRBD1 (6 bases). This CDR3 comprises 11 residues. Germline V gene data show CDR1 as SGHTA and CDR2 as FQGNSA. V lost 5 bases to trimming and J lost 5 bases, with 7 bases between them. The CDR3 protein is CASSPGDEQYF. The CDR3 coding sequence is TGTGCCAGCAGCCCAGGGGACGAGCAGTACTTC.

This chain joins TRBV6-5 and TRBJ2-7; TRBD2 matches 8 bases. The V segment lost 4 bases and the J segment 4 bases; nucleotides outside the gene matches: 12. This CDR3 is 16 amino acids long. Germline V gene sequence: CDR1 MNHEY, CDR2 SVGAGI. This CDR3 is CASSSPGGLLGYEQYF. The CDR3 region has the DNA TGTGCCAGCAGTTCCCCGGGGGGGCTCCTCGGGTACGAGCAGTACTTC.

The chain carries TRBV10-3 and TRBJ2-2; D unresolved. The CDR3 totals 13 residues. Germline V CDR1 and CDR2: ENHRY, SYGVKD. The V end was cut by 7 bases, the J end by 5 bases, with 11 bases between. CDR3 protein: CAIKAVPTGELFF. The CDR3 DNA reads TGTGCCATCAAAGCAGTTCCGACCGGGGAGCTGTTTTTT.

Here the CDR3 DNA reads TGTGCCAGCACCCCAACTTCAGATACGCAGTATTTT. Translating it yields CASTPTSDTQYF. J is TRBJ2-3 and V is TRBV6-6; D remains ambiguous. The CDR3 contains 12 residues. V lost 7 bases, J lost 4 bases, and 9 bases lay in between. The germline V gene has CDR1 MNHNY and CDR2 SVGAGI (reference sequence).

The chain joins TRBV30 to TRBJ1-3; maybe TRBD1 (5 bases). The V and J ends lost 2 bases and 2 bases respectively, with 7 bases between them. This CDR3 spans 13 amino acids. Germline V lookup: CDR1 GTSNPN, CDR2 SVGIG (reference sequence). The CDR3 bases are TGTGCCTGGAGTCCAGGGACTGGAAACACCATATATTTT. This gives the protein CAWSPGTGNTIYF. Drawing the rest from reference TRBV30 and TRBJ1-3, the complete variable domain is SQTIHQWPATLVQPVGSPLSLECTVEGTSNPNLYWYRQAAGRGLQLLFYSVGIGQISSEVPQNLSASRPQDRQFILSSKKLLLSDSGFYLCAWSPGTGNTIYFGEGSWLTVV.